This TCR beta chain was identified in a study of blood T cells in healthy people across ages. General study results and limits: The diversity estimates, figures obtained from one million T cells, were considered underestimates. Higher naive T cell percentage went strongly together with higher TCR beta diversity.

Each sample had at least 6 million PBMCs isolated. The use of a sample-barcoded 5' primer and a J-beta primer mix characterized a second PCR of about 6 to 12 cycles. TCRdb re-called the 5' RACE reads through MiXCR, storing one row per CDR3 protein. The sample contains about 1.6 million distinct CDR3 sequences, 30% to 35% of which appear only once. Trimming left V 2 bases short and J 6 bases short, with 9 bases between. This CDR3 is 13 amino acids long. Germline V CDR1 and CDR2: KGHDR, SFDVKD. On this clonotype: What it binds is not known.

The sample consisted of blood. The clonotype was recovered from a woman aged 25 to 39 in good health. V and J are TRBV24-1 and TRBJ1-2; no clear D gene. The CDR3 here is CATSDSRQDGYTF. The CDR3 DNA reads TGTGCCACCAGTGATTCCAGACAAGATGGCTACACCTTC.